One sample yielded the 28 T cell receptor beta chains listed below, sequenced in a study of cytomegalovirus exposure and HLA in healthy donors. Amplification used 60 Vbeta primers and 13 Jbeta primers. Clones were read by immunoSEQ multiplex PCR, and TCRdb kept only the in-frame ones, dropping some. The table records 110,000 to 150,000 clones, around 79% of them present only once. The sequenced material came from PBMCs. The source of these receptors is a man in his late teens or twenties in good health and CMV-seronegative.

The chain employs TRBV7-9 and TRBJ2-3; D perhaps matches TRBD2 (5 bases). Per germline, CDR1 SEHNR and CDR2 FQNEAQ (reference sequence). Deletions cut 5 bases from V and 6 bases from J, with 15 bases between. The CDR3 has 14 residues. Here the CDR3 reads CASSATLGEDTQYF. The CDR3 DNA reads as TGTGCCAGCAGCGCAACACTAGGTGAGGATACGCAGTATTTT.

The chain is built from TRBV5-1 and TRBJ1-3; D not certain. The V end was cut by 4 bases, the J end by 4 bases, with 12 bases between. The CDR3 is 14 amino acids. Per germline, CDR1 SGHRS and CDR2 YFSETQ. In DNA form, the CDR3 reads TGCGCCAGCAGCCCTATAACCGGGGGAAACACCATATATTTT. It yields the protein CASSPITGGNTIYF.

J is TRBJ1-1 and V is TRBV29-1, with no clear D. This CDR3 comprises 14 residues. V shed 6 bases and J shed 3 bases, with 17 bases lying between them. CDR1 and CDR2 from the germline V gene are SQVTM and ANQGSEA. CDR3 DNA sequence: TGCAGCGTCCGACGGGGTGCATGGGACACTGAAGCTTTCTTT. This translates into CSVRRGAWDTEAFF.

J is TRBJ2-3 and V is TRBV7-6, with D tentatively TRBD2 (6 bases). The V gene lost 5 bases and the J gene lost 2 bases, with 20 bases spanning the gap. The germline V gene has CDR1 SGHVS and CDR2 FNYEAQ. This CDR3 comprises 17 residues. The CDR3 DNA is TGTGCCAGCAGCCTACTTCAATGGGGAGGTCTCACAGATACGCAGTATTTT. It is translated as CASSLLQWGGLTDTQYF.

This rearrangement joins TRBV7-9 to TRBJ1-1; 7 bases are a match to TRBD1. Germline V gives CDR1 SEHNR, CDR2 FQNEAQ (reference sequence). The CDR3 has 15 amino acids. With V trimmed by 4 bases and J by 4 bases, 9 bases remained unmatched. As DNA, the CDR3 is TGTGCCAGCAGCTCGCAGGGACAGTGGGGCACTGAAGCTTTCTTT. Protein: CASSSQGQWGTEAFF.

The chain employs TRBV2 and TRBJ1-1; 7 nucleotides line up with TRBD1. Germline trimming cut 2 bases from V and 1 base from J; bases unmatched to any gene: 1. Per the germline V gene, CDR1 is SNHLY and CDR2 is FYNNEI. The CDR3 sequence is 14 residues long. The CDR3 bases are TGTGCCAGCAGTGAAAGGACAGGGAACACTGAAGCTTTCTTT. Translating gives CASSERTGNTEAFF.

In DNA form, the CDR3 reads TGTGCCAGCAGCCCCCCCAGGGACAGAGCCTACAATGAGCAGTTCTTC. Its protein is CASSPPRDRAYNEQFF. The V and J genes are TRBV13 and TRBJ2-1, with TRBD1 matching 7 bases. This CDR3 has 16 residues. With V trimmed by 5 bases and J by 2 bases, 9 bases remained unmatched. From germline, CDR1 is PRHDT and CDR2 FYEKMQ (reference sequence).

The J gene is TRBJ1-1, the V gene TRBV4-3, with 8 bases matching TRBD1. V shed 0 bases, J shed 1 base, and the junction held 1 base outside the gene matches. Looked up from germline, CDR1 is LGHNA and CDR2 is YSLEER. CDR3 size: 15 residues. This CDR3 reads CASSQETGGNTEAFF. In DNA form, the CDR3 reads TGCGCCAGCAGCCAAGAAACAGGGGGGAACACTGAAGCTTTCTTT.

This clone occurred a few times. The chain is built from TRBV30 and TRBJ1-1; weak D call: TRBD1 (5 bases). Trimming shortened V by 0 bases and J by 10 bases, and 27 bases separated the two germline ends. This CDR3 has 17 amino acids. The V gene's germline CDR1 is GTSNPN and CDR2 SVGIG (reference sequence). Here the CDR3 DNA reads TGTGCCTGGAGTGTGGGTCTCGTGGTGGGGGAGAGCGGGACAGCTTTCTTT. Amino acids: CAWSVGLVVGESGTAFF.

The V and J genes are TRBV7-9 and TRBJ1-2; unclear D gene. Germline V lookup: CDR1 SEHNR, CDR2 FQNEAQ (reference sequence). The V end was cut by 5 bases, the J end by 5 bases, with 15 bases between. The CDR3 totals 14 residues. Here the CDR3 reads CASSPDLRRYGYTF. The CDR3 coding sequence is TGTGCCAGCAGCCCCGACTTGAGGAGGTATGGCTACACCTTC.

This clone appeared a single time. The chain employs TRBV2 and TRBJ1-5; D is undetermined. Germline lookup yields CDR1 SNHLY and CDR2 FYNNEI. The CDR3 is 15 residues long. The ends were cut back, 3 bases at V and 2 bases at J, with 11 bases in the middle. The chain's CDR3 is CASSEAARGNQPQHF. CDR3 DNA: TGTGCCAGCAGTGAGGCGGCGAGGGGCAATCAGCCCCAGCATTTT. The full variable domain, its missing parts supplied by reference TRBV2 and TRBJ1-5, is EPEVTQTPSHQVTQMGQEVILRCVPISNHLYFYWYRQILGQKVEFLVSFYNNEISEKSEIFDDQFSVERPDGSNFTLKIRSTKLEDSAMYFCASSEAARGNQPQHFGDGTRLSIL.

The CDR3 DNA reads TGTGCCAGTAGTATACGGACAGCTAACTATGGCTACACCTTC. Protein: CASSIRTANYGYTF. This chain connects TRBV19 to TRBJ1-2; D is perhaps TRBD1 (6 bases). The V gene lost 2 bases and the J gene lost 0 bases, with 7 bases spanning the gap. The CDR3 is 14 amino acids. The germline V gene encodes CDR1 LNHDA and CDR2 SQIVND (reference sequence).

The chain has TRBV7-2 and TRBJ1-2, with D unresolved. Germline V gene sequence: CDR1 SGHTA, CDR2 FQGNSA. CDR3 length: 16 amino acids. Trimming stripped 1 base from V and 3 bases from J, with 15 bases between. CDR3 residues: CASSLGGVGRYYGYTF. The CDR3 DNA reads TGTGCCAGCAGCTTAGGGGGAGTTGGCAGGTACTATGGCTACACCTTC. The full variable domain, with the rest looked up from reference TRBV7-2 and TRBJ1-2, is GAGVSQSPSNKVTEKGKDVELRCDPISGHTALYWYRQSLGQGLEFLIYFQGNSAPDKSGLPSDRFSAERTGGSVSTLTIQRTQQEDSAVYLCASSLGGVGRYYGYTFGSGTRLTVV.

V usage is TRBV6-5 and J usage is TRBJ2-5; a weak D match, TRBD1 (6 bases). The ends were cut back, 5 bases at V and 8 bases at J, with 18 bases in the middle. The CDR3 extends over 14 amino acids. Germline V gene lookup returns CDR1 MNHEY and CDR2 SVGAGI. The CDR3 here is CASSGTTGSGTQYF. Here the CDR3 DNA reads TGTGCCAGCAGTGGCACAACAGGGTCGGGTACCCAGTACTTC.

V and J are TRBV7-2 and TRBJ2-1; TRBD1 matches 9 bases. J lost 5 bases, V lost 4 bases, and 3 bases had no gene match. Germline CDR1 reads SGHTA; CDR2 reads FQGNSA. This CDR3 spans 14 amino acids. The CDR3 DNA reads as TGTGCCAGCAGCTACAGGACAGGGGACAATGAGCAGTTCTTC. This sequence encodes CASSYRTGDNEQFF.

DNA for the CDR3: TGTGCCAGTAGTATTCAGGGGACCTATGGCTACACCTTC. Amino acid sequence: CASSIQGTYGYTF. The chain recombines TRBV19 with TRBJ1-2, with a weak D call TRBD1 (6 bases). The length of the CDR3 is 13 residues. Deletions cut 3 bases from V and 4 bases from J, with 9 bases between. Germline CDR1 reads LNHDA; CDR2 reads SQIVND (reference sequence).

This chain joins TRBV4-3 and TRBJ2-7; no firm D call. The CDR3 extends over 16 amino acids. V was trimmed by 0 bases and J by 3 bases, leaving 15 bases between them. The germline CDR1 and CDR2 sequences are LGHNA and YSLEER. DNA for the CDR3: TGCGCCAGCAGCCAAGAGGGCACAGTTCCGAGCTACGAGCAGTACTTC. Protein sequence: CASSQEGTVPSYEQYF.

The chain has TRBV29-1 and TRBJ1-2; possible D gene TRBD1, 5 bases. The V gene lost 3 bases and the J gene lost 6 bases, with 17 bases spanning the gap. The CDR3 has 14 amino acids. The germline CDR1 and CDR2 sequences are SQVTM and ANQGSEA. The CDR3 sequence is CSVDPFRGENGYTF. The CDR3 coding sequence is TGCAGCGTTGACCCGTTTCGGGGGGAGAATGGCTACACCTTC.

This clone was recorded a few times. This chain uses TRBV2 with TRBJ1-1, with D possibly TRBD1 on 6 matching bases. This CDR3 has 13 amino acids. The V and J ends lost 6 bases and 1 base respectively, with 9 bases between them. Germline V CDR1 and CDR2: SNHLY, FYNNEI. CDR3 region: CASRADRNTEAFF. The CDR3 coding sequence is TGTGCCAGCAGGGCGGACAGGAACACTGAAGCTTTCTTT.

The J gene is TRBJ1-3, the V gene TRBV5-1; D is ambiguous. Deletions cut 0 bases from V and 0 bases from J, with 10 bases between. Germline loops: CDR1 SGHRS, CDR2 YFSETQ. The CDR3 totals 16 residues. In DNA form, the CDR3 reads TGCGCCAGCAGCTTGGGGAGAGTAGTCTCTGGAAACACCATATATTTT. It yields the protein CASSLGRVVSGNTIYF.

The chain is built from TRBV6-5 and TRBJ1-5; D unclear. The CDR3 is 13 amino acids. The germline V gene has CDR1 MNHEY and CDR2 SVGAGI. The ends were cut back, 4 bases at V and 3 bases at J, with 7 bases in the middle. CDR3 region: CASSSGDNQPQHF. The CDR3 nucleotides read TGTGCCAGCAGTTCTGGAGACAATCAGCCCCAGCATTTT.

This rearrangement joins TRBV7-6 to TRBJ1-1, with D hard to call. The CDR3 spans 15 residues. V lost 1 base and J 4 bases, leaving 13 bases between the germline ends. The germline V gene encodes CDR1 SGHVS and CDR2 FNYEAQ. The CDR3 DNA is TGTGCCAGCAGCTTAGATACGGTTGGGAGCACTGAAGCTTTCTTT. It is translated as CASSLDTVGSTEAFF.

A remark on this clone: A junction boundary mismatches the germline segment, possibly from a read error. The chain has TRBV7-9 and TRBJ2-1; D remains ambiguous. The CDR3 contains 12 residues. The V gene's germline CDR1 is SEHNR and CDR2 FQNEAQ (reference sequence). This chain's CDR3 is CSSSPRPEEQFF. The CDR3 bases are TGTTCCAGCAGCCCCCGCCCTGAGGAGCAGTTCTTC.

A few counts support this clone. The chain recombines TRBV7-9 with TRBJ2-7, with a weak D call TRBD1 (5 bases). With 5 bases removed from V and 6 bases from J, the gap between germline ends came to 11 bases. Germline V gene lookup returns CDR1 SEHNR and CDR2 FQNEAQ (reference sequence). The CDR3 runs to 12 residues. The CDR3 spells CASSKGLFEQYF. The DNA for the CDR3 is TGTGCCAGCAGCAAGGGGCTATTCGAGCAGTACTTC.

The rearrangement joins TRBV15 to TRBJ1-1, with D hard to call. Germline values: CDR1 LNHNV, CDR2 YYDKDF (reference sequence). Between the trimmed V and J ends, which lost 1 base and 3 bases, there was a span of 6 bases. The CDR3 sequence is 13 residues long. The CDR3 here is CATSRVEDTEAFF. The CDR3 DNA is TGTGCCACCAGCAGAGTGGAGGACACTGAAGCTTTCTTT.

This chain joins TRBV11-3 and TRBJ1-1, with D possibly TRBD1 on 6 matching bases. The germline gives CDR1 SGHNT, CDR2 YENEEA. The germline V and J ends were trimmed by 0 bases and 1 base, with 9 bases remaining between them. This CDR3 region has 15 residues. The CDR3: CASSLDSGENTEAFF. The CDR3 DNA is TGTGCCAGCAGCTTAGATTCAGGGGAGAACACTGAAGCTTTCTTT.

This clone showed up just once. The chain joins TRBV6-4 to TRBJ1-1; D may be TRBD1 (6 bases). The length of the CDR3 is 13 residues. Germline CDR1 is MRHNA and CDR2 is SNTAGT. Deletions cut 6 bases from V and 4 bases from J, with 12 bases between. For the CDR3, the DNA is TGTGCCAGCAGGGTAACAGGGCCCACTGAAGCTTTCTTT. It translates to CASRVTGPTEAFF.

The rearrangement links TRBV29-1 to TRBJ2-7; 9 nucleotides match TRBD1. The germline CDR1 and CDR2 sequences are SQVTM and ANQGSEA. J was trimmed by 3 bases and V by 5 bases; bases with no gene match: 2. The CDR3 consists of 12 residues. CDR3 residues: CSVPGQGYEQYF. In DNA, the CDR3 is TGCAGCGTTCCGGGACAGGGCTACGAGCAGTACTTC.